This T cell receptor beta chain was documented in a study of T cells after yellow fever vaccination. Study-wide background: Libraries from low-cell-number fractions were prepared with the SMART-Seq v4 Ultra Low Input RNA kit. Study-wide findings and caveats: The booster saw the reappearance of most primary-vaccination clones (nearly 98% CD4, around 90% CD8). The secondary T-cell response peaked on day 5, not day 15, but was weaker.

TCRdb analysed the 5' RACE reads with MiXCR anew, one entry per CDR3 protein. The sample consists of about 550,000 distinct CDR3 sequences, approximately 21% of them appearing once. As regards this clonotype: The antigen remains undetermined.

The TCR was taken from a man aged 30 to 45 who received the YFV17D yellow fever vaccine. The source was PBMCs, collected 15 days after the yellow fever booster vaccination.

In nucleotides, the CDR3 is TGTGCCAGCAGCTTCAGGGCAAACACTGAAGCTTTCTTT. Residues: CASSFRANTEAFF. The J gene is TRBJ1-1, the V gene TRBV12-3 or TRBV12-4; D may be TRBD1 (5 bases). CDR3 length: 13 residues. V gave up 6 bases and J gave up 2 bases, with 10 bases separating them.